The 20 T cell receptor beta chains below come from one sample, sequenced in a study of CD4+ T cells in melanoma. TCRdb's table, derived via immunoSEQ multiplex PCR, lists solely in-frame clones and lacks some. The data contain roughly 10,000 clones, 50% to 75% of them singletons. Specimen: cells from a culture (not recorded whether cultured in vitro). The receptors here all came from a human donor with melanoma.

This chain connects TRBV6-6 to TRBJ1-2; 7 nucleotides match TRBD1. Trimming removed 4 bases from V and 8 bases from J; junction bases left unmatched: 4. CDR1 and CDR2 from the germline V gene are MNHNY and SVGAGI (reference sequence). This CDR3 is 12 amino acids long. The CDR3 bases are TGTGCCAGCAGTTCGAGGGGGCAGGGCTACACCTTC. Its protein product is CASSSRGQGYTF.

This clone was seen a few times. The V gene is TRBV30, the J gene TRBJ2-2; no reliable D call. Looked up from germline, CDR1 is GTSNPN and CDR2 is SVGIG (reference sequence). The germline V and J ends were trimmed by 0 bases and 7 bases, with 9 bases remaining between them. This CDR3 is built from 13 residues. CDR3 in amino acids: CAWSVRFSGELFF. In DNA form, the CDR3 reads TGTGCCTGGAGTGTCCGGTTTAGCGGGGAGCTGTTTTTT. Full variable domain (missing parts from reference TRBV30 and TRBJ2-2): SQTIHQWPATLVQPVGSPLSLECTVEGTSNPNLYWYRQAAGRGLQLLFYSVGIGQISSEVPQNLSASRPQDRQFILSSKKLLLSDSGFYLCAWSVRFSGELFFGEGSRLTVL.

This clone is medium-sized within its sample. The chain employs TRBV29-1 and TRBJ1-1; D remains unclear. This CDR3 comprises 10 residues. Per germline, CDR1 SQVTM and CDR2 ANQGSEA. Trimming left V 5 bases short and J 11 bases short, with 12 bases between. CDR3 DNA: TGCAGCGTTTTTAAGGGAAGGGCTTTCTTT. Amino acid sequence: CSVFKGRAFF.

J is TRBJ1-2 and V is TRBV5-4, with 12 bases fitting TRBD1. The trim removed 4 bases at V and 4 bases at J, leaving 11 bases unmatched. The CDR3 runs to 17 residues. The germline gives CDR1 SGHNT, CDR2 YYREEE (reference sequence). The CDR3 here is CASSLGGQGAIGYGYTF. The CDR3, as DNA: TGTGCCAGCAGCCTGGGGGGACAGGGGGCCATCGGCTATGGCTACACCTTC.

By its share, this clone is medium-sized. The chain employs TRBV6-6 and TRBJ1-5, with 7 bases fitting TRBD1. The CDR3 sequence is 16 residues long. The V and J ends lost 6 bases and 0 bases, in that order; junction bases with no gene match: 8. Germline lookup yields CDR1 MNHNY and CDR2 SVGAGI (reference sequence). The CDR3 protein is CASSRGAQISNQPQHF. CDR3 bases: TGTGCCAGCAGCAGGGGGGCCCAAATTAGCAATCAGCCCCAGCATTTT.

The sample holds a few counts of this clone. The chain employs TRBV7-2 and TRBJ2-5; no firm D call. V lost 1 base, J lost 5 bases, and 8 bases lay in between. The CDR3 is 13 amino acids. Germline V gene data show CDR1 as SGHTA and CDR2 as FQGNSA. This CDR3 reads CASSLGIRETQYF. The DNA for the CDR3 is TGTGCCAGCAGCTTAGGCATTAGGGAGACCCAGTACTTC.

This chain joins TRBV5-5 and TRBJ1-1, with D maybe TRBD1 (6 bases). Trimming pared 4 bases from V and 7 bases from J, leaving 17 bases between. This CDR3 is built from 14 residues. The germline CDR1 and CDR2 sequences are SGHKS and YYEKEE (reference sequence). CDR3 residues: CASSLGGAPNEAFF. CDR3 nucleotides: TGTGCCAGCAGCCTGGGGGGGGCGCCCAATGAAGCTTTCTTT.

This clone was observed a handful of times. The V call is TRBV30, the J call TRBJ2-4; a possible D gene is TRBD2 (5 bases). CDR1 is GTSNPN, CDR2 SVGIG, per germline (reference sequence). Between the trimmed V and J ends, which lost 0 bases and 11 bases, there was a span of 14 bases. The CDR3 is made up of 13 amino acids. The DNA of the CDR3 is TGTGCCTGGAGTGTAGCGGACGCAAGCCTTCAGTACTTC. It is translated as CAWSVADASLQYF.

The chain has TRBV5-5 and TRBJ2-2; 8 bases map to TRBD1. The CDR3 length is 18 residues. Germline CDR1 reads SGHKS; CDR2 reads YYEKEE (reference sequence). V lost 1 base, J lost 6 bases, and 14 bases stayed unmatched. CDR3 sequence (DNA): TGTGCCAGCAGCTTGATTCCGGACAGGGCAATGTTGGCCGGGGAGCTGTTTTTT. This sequence encodes CASSLIPDRAMLAGELFF.

The chain combines TRBV5-1 with TRBJ2-5; 9 bases match TRBD1. The CDR3 contains 16 residues. Germline V gives CDR1 SGHRS, CDR2 YFSETQ. J lost 1 base, V lost 0 bases, and 4 bases had no gene match. Written as DNA, the CDR3 is TGCGCCAGCAGCTTGGCCGGGGGACAGGGCCAAGAGACCCAGTACTTC. It encodes CASSLAGGQGQETQYF.

This chain uses TRBV30 with TRBJ1-6; 7 nucleotides agree with TRBD1. J gave up 10 bases and V 2 bases, and 8 bases lay outside the gene matches. The length of the CDR3 is 14 residues. Germline V CDR1 and CDR2: GTSNPN, SVGIG (reference sequence). CDR3 sequence (DNA): TGTGCCTGGAGTACAGGGGCCGACGGATCACCCCTCCACTTT. Protein: CAWSTGADGSPLHF.

This clone was seen just once. This chain connects TRBV6-5 to TRBJ1-2, with a weak D call TRBD1 (6 bases). Between the trimmed V and J ends, which lost 6 bases and 4 bases, there was a span of 15 bases. This CDR3 comprises 14 residues. Per germline, CDR1 MNHEY and CDR2 SVGAGI. CDR3 region: CASSQGGIPYGYTF. The CDR3 nucleotides read TGTGCCAGCAGCCAAGGGGGAATTCCCTATGGCTACACCTTC.

The CDR3 reads CSGLGLYGYTF. Written as DNA, the CDR3 is TGCAGCGGATTAGGGCTCTATGGCTACACCTTC. The chain links TRBV29-1 to TRBJ1-2; D unclear. CDR3 length: 11 amino acids. Per germline, CDR1 SQVTM and CDR2 ANQGSEA. Trimming removed 7 bases from V and 4 bases from J, with 10 bases in between.

The chain carries TRBV7-9 and TRBJ2-6; TRBD1 is a possible D gene (6 bases). The length of the CDR3 is 16 residues. Trimming pared 3 bases from V and 3 bases from J, leaving 12 bases between. Germline V gives CDR1 SEHNR, CDR2 FQNEAQ (reference sequence). The CDR3 nucleotides are TGTGCCAGCAGCTTCCAACAGGGTGGTGGGGCCAACGTCCTGACTTTC. Encoded protein: CASSFQQGGGANVLTF.

This sequence joins TRBV7-8 and TRBJ2-1; the match to TRBD2 covers 7 bases. The germline CDR1 and CDR2 sequences are SGHVS and FQNEAQ. The CDR3 extends over 16 amino acids. After removal of 6 bases from V and 2 bases from J, the junction contained 10 bases not matched to a gene. This chain's CDR3 is CASSRITGGAYNEQFF. The CDR3 DNA follows: TGTGCCAGCAGTCGGATCACGGGGGGTGCCTACAATGAGCAGTTCTTC.

In this sample, this clone turned up once. The V gene is TRBV19, the J gene TRBJ1-5; the D gene is possibly TRBD1 (5 bases). V lost 7 bases and J lost 3, with 16 bases in between. The CDR3 sequence is 15 residues long. The germline gives CDR1 LNHDA, CDR2 SQIVND (reference sequence). The DNA for the CDR3 is TGTGCCAGTAACCCGGGGGTCCAGCACAATCAGCCCCAGCATTTT. This translates into CASNPGVQHNQPQHF.

The rearrangement uses TRBV5-1 and TRBJ2-2; D ambiguous. There are 14 residues in the CDR3. Germline CDR1 reads SGHRS; CDR2 reads YFSETQ. Trimming took 1 base from V and 3 from J, leaving 7 bases between them. CDR3: CASSLNSDTGELFF. In nucleotides, the CDR3 is TGCGCCAGCAGCTTGAACAGCGACACCGGGGAGCTGTTTTTT.

J is TRBJ2-5 and V is TRBV5-1; D might be TRBD1 or TRBD2, each matching 6 bases. Germline CDR1 reads SGHRS; CDR2 reads YFSETQ. Trimming shortened V by 2 bases and J by 5 bases, and 13 bases separated the two germline ends. CDR3 length: 14 amino acids. CDR3 amino acids: CASSFRGRSETQYF. CDR3 coding DNA: TGCGCCAGCAGCTTCCGGGGGCGATCGGAGACCCAGTACTTC. The variable domain in full, completed from reference TRBV5-1 and TRBJ2-5, reads KAGVTQTPRYLIKTRGQQVTLSCSPISGHRSVSWYQQTPGQGLQFLFEYFSETQRNKGNFPGRFSGRQFSNSRSEMNVSTLELGDSALYLCASSFRGRSETQYFGPGTRLLVL.

V usage is TRBV27 and J usage is TRBJ2-1; no definite D call. The CDR3 loop spans 16 amino acids. Between the trimmed V and J ends, which lost 5 bases and 0 bases, there was a span of 14 bases. Germline V gene lookup returns CDR1 MNHEY and CDR2 SMNVEV (reference sequence). The CDR3 spells CASSAARFASYNEQFF. The CDR3 bases are TGTGCCAGCAGTGCCGCGCGGTTCGCCTCCTACAATGAGCAGTTCTTC.

This sequence joins TRBV28 and TRBJ2-4; 7 nucleotides match TRBD1. With 2 bases clipped from V and 2 bases from J, the junction kept 3 bases outside the gene matches. This CDR3 has 15 residues. Germline V gene lookup returns CDR1 MDHEN and CDR2 SYDVKM. CDR3 loop: CASSLGGQTKNIQYF. Written as DNA, the CDR3 is TGTGCCAGCAGTTTAGGGGGACAGACCAAAAACATTCAGTACTTC.